This section outlines one T cell receptor beta chain sequence together with its context. The antigen it binds to is not known. Base qualities are missing; no much larger clone stands one base away. Peripheral blood CD8+ and CD4+ T cells from healthy donors, Susac syndrome patients and multiple sclerosis patients were profiled by high-throughput TCR beta sequencing. Recently defined diagnostic criteria for definite or probable disease were met by the Susac syndrome patients. Bulk CD8+ and CD4+ T cells were purified by magnetic negative isolation, whereas CD8+ TEMRA cells were enriched by FACS. Blood was collected in EDTA tubes and processed within 24 hours, with PBMCs isolated through density gradient centrifugation. PBMCs intended for TCR sequencing were frozen in liquid nitrogen and were later thawed in a 37 degrees C water bath. The sorted or isolated CD4+, CD8+ and CD8+ TEMRA cells reached a purity of at least 90%.

These data come from a study of CD8 T cells in Susac syndrome (dated by TCRdb to between 2019 and 2020). Concerning the study at large: Of the Susac syndrome patients who were sequenced, under 10 were in clinical remission while six had clinically active disease. At the time of blood withdrawal, Susac syndrome patients were either therapy-naive, taking corticosteroids (with some also receiving IVIg), or on IVIg alone. Repertoire sequencing was used to test whether CD8+ T cell activation and differentiation in Susac syndrome was antigen driven. The study compared CD8+ T cell repertoire clonality among 12 healthy donors, about 14 Susac syndrome patients and approximately 16 multiple sclerosis patients.

The investigation overall reported the following: Looking at Susac-specific public clones, the researchers identified fewer than 20 in the total CD8+ repertoire and four or five in the CD8+ TEMRA repertoire. Clonal expansion was observed in Susac syndrome CD8+ repertoires, with the highest expansion in CD8+ TEMRA cells and greater expansion in clinically active than in remitting patients. The number of individuals in the TCR sequencing and HLA analysis was recognized as being relatively small.

The CDR3 covers 13 residues, taking in both the cysteine and the phenylalanine. The kept DNA is CDR3 alone, 39 bases in frame from the first base. Unmatched junction bases come to 12, with V trimmed by 7 bases and J by 6 bases. The germline V gene (reference sequence) supplies CDR1 DFQATT and CDR2 SNEGSKA. RNA was extracted with the RNeasy kit and about 0.45 to 1 ug was reverse transcribed using random hexamers. The immunoSEQ multiplex PCR assay, which covers 54 Vbeta and 13 Jbeta segments, was used to amplify TCR beta CDR3 regions. PCR amplification bias was corrected using a synthetic template baseline for primer optimization and computational correction. Regarding the original processing steps: Only productive sequences were kept, with reads annotated to V, D and J genes according to IMGT and analyzed in immunoSEQ Analyzer. Clonality was calculated as one minus the Shannon entropy normalized by log2 of the number of productive unique sequences. Public and private clones were assessed among the 100 most prevalent clones of each patient and control. Clones were defined as Susac-specific when absent from the healthy and MS cohorts, from 1052 published viral clones and from other ImmuneACCESS disease sequences. TCRdb reprocessed the public reads (quality trimming at Q25 with fastp, clone calling with MiXCR) and kept in-frame beta chains. Rows with one shared CDR3 protein collapse into an entry with the most common genes and DNA. TCRdb, not the authors, supplied the V and J calls. The sample table shows roughly 84,000 distinct CDR3 sequences, and approximately 96% are seen once. Roughly 0.4% of the sample lies in the top ten.

This chain is built from TRBV20-1 and TRBJ2-7; TRBD2 fits 7 bases in the junction. The TCR sequence derives from a human donor with Susac syndrome. The sequenced sample consisted of CD8+ T cells from PBMCs. The CDR3 loop reads CSGAGDALLEQYF. The DNA sequence follows: TGCAGTGGGGCGGGAGATGCTCTCCTCGAGCAGTACTTC.